This TCR beta chain was captured in a study of T cell clones after liver transplantation. About the study: Without induction therapy, subjects received standard immunosuppression until 12-24 months post-transplant. Samples came pre-transplant, pre-randomization before withdrawal, and post-randomization after withdrawal ended.

Profiled with immunoSEQ multiplex PCR; TCRdb holds only in-frame clones, not every one. The sample yields roughly 100,000 clones, about 88% seen once. This clone appeared a few times. Germline V gene data show CDR1 as KGHSH and CDR2 as LQKENI. The CDR3 has 14 residues. Trimming left V 4 bases short and J 2 bases short, with 10 bases between. Thawed unstimulated PBMCs were FACS-sorted by CD3, CD4 and CD8 into two populations. The gene calls are TRBV18 and TRBJ2-3; TRBD1 is a possible D gene (6 bases). The source is a human patient who received a liver transplant. Some T cells may possibly be graft donor cells. Sequencing was performed on CD4+ T cells from blood, taken approximately 43 months after liver transplant. The CDR3 nucleotides are TGTGCCAGCTCACGACGACAGGACACAGATACGCAGTATTTT. Protein product: CASSRRQDTDTQYF.